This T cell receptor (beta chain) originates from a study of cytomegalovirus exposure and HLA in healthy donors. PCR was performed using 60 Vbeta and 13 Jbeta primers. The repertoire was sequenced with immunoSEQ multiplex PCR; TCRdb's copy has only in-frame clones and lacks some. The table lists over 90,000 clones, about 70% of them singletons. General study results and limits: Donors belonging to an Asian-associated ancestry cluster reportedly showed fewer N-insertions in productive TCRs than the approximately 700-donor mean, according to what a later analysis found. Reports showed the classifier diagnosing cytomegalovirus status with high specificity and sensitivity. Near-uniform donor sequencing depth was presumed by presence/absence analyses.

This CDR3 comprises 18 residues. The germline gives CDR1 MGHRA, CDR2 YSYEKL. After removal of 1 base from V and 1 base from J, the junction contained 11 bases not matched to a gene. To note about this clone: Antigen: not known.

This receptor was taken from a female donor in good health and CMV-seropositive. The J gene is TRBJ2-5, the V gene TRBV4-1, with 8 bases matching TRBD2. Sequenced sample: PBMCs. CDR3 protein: CASSQGDSGSKSQETQYF. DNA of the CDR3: TGCGCCAGCAGCCAAGGAGACAGCGGGAGTAAGAGCCAAGAGACCCAGTACTTC.